This record looks at one T cell receptor (beta chain) sequence and its context. From germline, CDR1 is LNHDA and CDR2 SQIVND (reference sequence). There are 14 residues in the CDR3. V shed 1 base and J shed 6 bases, with 11 bases lying between them. TCRdb's table, derived via immunoSEQ multiplex PCR, lists solely in-frame clones and lacks some. Of about 160,000 clones in the sample, about 90% are singletons; the top ten hold about 1%. This sample is drawn from a study of T cell responses to AZD1222 COVID-19 vaccine. The receptor comes from an adult who received the AZD1222 COVID-19 vaccine. The chain combines TRBV19 with TRBJ2-3; D is possibly TRBD2 (7 bases). Sequences were derived from peripheral blood, sampled 28 days after the second AZD1222 dose. The CDR3 spells CASSIAGGPDTQYF. The CDR3 DNA follows: TGTGCCAGTAGTATAGCGGGGGGCCCTGATACGCAGTATTTT.